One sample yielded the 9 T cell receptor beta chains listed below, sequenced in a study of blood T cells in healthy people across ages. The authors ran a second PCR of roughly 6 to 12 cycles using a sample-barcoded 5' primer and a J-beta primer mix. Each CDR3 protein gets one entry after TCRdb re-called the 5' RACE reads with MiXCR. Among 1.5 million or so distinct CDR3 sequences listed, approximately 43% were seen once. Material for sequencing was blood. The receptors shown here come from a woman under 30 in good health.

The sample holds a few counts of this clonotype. The CDR3 DNA reads TGTGCCAGCAGCATAGACGGCAGGGTTTCCTCTAACTATGGCTACACCTTC. Translated: CASSIDGRVSSNYGYTF. The rearrangement joins TRBV12-3 or TRBV12-4 to TRBJ1-2; possible D gene TRBD1, 5 bases. The CDR3 totals 17 residues. V shed 6 bases and J shed 0 bases, with 20 bases lying between them.

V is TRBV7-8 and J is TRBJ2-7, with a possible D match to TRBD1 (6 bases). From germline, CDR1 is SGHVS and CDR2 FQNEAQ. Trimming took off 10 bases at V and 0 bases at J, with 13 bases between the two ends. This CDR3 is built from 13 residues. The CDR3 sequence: CAISRDNSYEQYF. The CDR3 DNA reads TGTGCCATTTCCCGGGACAACTCCTACGAGCAGTACTTC.

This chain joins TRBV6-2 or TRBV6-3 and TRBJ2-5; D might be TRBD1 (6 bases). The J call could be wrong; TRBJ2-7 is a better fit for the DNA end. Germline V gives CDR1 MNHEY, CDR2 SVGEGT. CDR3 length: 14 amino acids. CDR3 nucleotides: TGTGCCACCTCGGCCAGGGGAGAGAGCTACGAGCAGTACTTC. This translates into CATSARGESYEQYF.

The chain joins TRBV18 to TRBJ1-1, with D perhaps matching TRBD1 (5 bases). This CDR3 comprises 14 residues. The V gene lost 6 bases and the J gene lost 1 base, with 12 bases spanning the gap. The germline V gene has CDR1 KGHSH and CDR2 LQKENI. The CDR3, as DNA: TGTGCCAGCTCTGGAGACGGGGGGAACACTGAAGCTTTCTTT. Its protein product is CASSGDGGNTEAFF.

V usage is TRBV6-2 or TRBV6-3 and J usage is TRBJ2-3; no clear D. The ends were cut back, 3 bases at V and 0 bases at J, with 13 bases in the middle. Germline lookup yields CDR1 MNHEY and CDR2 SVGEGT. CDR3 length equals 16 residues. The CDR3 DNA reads TGTGCCAGCAGTTATCGGCGCGGCACTAGCACAGATACGCAGTATTTT. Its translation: CASSYRRGTSTDTQYF.

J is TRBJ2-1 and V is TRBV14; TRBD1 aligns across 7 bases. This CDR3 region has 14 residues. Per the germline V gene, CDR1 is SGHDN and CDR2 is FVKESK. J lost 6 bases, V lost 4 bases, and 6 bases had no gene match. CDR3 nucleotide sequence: TGTGCCAGCAGCCGGAACAGGGGCCGCAATGAGCAGTTCTTC. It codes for CASSRNRGRNEQFF.

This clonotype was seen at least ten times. The CDR3 DNA sequence: TGTGCCAGCAGCGTAGACTACACAGATACGCAGTATTTT. It codes for CASSVDYTDTQYF. The J gene is TRBJ2-3, the V gene TRBV7-2; weak D call: TRBD2 (5 bases). Germline CDR1 reads SGHTA; CDR2 reads FQGNSA. The CDR3 sequence is 13 residues long. V lost 5 bases and J 2 bases, leaving 8 bases between the germline ends.

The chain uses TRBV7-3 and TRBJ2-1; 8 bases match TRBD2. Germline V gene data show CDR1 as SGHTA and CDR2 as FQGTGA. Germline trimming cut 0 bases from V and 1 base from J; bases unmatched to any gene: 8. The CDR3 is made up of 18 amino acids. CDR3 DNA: TGTGCCAGCAGCTTAACCGGGGGTAGCGGGACATCCTACAATGAGCAGTTCTTC. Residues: CASSLTGGSGTSYNEQFF.

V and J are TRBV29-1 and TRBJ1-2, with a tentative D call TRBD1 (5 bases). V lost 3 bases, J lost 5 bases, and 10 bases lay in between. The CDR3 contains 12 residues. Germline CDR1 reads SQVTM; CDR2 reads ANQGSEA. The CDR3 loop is CSVDTGAYGYTF. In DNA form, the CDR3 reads TGCAGCGTTGACACCGGGGCTTATGGCTACACCTTC.